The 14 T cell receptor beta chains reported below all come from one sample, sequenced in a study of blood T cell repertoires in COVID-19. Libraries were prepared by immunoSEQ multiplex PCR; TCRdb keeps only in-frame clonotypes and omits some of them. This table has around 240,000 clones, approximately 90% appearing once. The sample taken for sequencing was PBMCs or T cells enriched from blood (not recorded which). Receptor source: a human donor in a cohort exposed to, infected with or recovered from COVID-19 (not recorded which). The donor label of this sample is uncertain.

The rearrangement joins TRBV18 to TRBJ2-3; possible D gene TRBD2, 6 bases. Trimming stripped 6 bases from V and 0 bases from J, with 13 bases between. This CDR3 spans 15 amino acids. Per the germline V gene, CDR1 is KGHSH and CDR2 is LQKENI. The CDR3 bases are TGTGCCAGCTCGCGGGACCTGTCGAGCACAGATACGCAGTATTTT. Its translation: CASSRDLSSTDTQYF.

CDR3 bases: TGTGCCAGCAGGGTTAGCGCGGATACGCAGTATTTT. It specifies CASRVSADTQYF. The chain links TRBV2 to TRBJ2-3, with TRBD2 as a possible D gene (5 bases). Trimming pared 6 bases from V and 6 bases from J, leaving 10 bases between. Germline CDR1 reads SNHLY; CDR2 reads FYNNEI. This CDR3 spans 12 amino acids.

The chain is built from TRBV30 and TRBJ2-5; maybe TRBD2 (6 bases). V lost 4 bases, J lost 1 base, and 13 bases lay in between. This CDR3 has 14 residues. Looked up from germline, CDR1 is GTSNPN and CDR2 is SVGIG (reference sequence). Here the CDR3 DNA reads TGTGCCTGGACCTCAACGGGGGTCCAAGAGACCCAGTACTTC. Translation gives CAWTSTGVQETQYF. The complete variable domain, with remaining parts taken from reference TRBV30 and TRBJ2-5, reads SQTIHQWPATLVQPVGSPLSLECTVEGTSNPNLYWYRQAAGRGLQLLFYSVGIGQISSEVPQNLSASRPQDRQFILSSKKLLLSDSGFYLCAWTSTGVQETQYFGPGTRLLVL.

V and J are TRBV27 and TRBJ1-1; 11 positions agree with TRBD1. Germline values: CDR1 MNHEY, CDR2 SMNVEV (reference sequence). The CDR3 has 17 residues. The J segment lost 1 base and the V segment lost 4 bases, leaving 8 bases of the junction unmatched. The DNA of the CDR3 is TGTGCCAGCAGTTCCTTAGGGACAGGGGGACGGAACACTGAAGCTTTCTTT. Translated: CASSSLGTGGRNTEAFF.

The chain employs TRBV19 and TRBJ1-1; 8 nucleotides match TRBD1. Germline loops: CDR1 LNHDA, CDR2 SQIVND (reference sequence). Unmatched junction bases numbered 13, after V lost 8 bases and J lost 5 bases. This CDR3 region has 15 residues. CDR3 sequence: CASDFGQGAGTEAFF. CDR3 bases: TGTGCCAGTGACTTTGGACAGGGTGCGGGTACTGAAGCTTTCTTT.

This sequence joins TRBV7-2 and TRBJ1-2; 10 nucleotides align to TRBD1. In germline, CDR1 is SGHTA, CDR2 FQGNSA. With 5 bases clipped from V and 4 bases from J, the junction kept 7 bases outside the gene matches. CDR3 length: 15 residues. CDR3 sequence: CASSLDRGQSYGYTF. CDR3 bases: TGTGCCAGCAGCCTCGACAGGGGGCAATCCTATGGCTACACCTTC.

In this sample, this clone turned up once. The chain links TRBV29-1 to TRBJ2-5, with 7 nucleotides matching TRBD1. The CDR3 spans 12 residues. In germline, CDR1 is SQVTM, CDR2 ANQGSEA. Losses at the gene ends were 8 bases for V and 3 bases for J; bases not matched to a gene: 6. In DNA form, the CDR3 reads TGCAGCACCAGGACAGGAGAAGAGACCCAGTACTTC. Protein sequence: CSTRTGEETQYF.

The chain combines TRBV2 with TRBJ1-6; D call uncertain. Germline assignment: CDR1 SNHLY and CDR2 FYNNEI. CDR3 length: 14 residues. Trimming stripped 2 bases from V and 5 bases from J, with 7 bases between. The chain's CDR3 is CASSEIRNNSPLHF. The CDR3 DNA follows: TGTGCCAGCAGTGAAATCAGAAATAATTCACCCCTCCACTTT.

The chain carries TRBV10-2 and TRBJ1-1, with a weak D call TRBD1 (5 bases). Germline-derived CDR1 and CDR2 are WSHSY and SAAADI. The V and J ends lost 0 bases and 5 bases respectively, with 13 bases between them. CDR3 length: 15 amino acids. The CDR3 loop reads CASSESGGAGTEAFF. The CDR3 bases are TGCGCCAGCAGTGAGTCCGGAGGGGCCGGGACTGAAGCTTTCTTT.

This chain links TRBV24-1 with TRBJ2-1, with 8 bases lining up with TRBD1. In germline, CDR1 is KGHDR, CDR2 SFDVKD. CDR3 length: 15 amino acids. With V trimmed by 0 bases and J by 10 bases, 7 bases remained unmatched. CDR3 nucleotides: TGTGCCACCAGTGATTTGCGGCAGGGGGCAAGGGAGCAGTTCTTC. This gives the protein CATSDLRQGAREQFF.

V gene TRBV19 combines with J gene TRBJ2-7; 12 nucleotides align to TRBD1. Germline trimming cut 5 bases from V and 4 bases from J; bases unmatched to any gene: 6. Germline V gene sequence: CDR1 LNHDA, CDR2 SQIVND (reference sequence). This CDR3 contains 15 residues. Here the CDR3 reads CASSVGTGGMYEQYF. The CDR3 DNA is TGTGCCAGTAGTGTGGGGACAGGGGGCATGTACGAGCAGTACTTC.

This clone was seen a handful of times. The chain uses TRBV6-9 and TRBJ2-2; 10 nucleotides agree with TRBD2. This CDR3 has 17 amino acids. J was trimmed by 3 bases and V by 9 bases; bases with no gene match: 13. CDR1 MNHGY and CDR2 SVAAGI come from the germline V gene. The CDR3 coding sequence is TGTGCCAGGATGAACCTTAGCGGGGGGACTGACACCGGGGAGCTGTTTTTT. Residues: CARMNLSGGTDTGELFF.

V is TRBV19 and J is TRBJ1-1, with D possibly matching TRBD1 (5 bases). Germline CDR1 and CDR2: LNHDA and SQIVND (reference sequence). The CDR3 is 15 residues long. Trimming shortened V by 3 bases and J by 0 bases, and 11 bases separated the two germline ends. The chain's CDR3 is CASSISAGMNTEAFF. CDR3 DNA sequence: TGTGCCAGTAGTATTTCGGCAGGGATGAACACTGAAGCTTTCTTT.

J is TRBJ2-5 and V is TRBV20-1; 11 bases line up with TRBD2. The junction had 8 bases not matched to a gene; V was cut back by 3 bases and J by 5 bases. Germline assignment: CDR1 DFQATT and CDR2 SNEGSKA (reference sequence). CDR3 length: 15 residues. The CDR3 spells CSASRSGGAGETQYF. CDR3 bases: TGCAGTGCTAGTCGTAGCGGGGGGGCGGGCGAGACCCAGTACTTC.